This is a list of T cell receptor beta chains from one sample in a study of blood T cell repertoires in COVID-19. Clones were read by immunoSEQ multiplex PCR, and TCRdb kept only the in-frame ones, dropping some. The sample consists of about 150,000 clones, approximately 90% of them appearing once. Sequencing input: peripheral blood. These receptors all stem from a woman aged 60 to 75 with active or convalescent COVID-19. Each CDR3 is given with its conserved first and last residue. Fields, in order: V gene, clone size, D gene, J gene, CDR3 DNA, CDR3 protein. D genes are given only for firm matches. Size is omitted from some rows. Given values are once, few, many or a class for expanded clones.

TRBV18	.	TRBD1	TRBJ1-1	TGTGCCAGCTCGGCGGGACAGGGGGACACTGAAGCTTTCTTT	CASSAGQGDTEAFF
TRBV4-3	.	.	TRBJ1-1	TGCGCCAGCAGCCAAGATGGCCCCCAGGTGGACACTGAAGCTTTCTTT	CASSQDGPQVDTEAFF
TRBV5-5	few	TRBD2	TRBJ2-5	TGTGCCAGCAGCTTACAGCGGGGGTTAGAGACCCAGTACTTC	CASSLQRGLETQYF
TRBV7-2	.	.	TRBJ1-1	TGTGCCAGCAGCTTCGGACGGGGGAACACTGAAGCTTTCTTT	CASSFGRGNTEAFF
TRBV19	.	.	TRBJ1-1	TGTGCCAGTAGTTCATCCTTTGGCGGTGAAGCTTTCTTT	CASSSSFGGEAFF
TRBV12-5	.	.	TRBJ1-5	TGTGCTAGTGGTTTGGAGGGGGGGCAGCCCCAGCATTTT	CASGLEGGQPQHF
TRBV6-6	.	.	TRBJ2-3	TGTGCCAGCAGTTCCTCCTTAGTGACTAGCACAGATACGCAGTATTTT	CASSSSLVTSTDTQYF
TRBV19	.	TRBD2	TRBJ2-1	TGTGCCAGTAGTCGGACTAGCGGGGGCGTTAATGAGCAGTTCTTC	CASSRTSGGVNEQFF
TRBV20-1	once	TRBD2	TRBJ2-7	TGCAGTGCCGGGAGGGATTACGAGCAGTACTTC	CSAGRDYEQYF
TRBV5-1	.	.	TRBJ2-5	TGCGCCAGCAGCTTGGGGGGGAGGAGACAAGAGACCCAGTACTTC	CASSLGGRRQETQYF
TRBV10-3	.	.	TRBJ1-1	TGTGCCATCAAGGACAGTTCGAACACTGAAGCTTTCTTT	CAIKDSSNTEAFF
TRBV29-1	few	.	TRBJ1-4	TGCAGCGTTGTGGCAGGGGTAAATGAAAAACTGTTTTTT	CSVVAGVNEKLFF
TRBV12-3/TRBV12-4	.	.	TRBJ1-2	TGTGCCAGCAGTCAAGACAGCGGGGGGGGCTACACCTTC	CASSQDSGGGYTF
TRBV6-2/TRBV6-3	few	.	TRBJ1-1	TGTGCCAGCAGTCCCACAGGGTCGTGGACTGAAGCTTTCTTT	CASSPTGSWTEAFF
TRBV2	few	.	TRBJ1-1	TGTGCCAGTATCATGAGGGACACTGAAGCTTTCTTT	CASIMRDTEAFF
TRBV6-5	.	.	TRBJ1-6	TGTGCCAGCAGTTTCCCCGAGGACAGTTCACCCCTCCACTTT	CASSFPEDSSPLHF
TRBV6-2/TRBV6-3	few	.	TRBJ1-5	TGTGCCAGCAGTTTACAGTTAAGCAATCAGCCCCAGCATTTT	CASSLQLSNQPQHF
TRBV19	.	.	TRBJ2-3	TGTGCCGCTGCGGGTAGCGGAGACACAGATACGCAGTATTTT	CAAAGSGDTDTQYF
TRBV11-2	once	.	TRBJ1-4	TGTGCCAGCAGCCGCGGGACCACTAATGAAAAACTGTTTTTT	CASSRGTTNEKLFF
TRBV19	.	.	TRBJ1-2	TGTGCCAGTAGTATGTGGGAGGGATACGGCTACACCTTC	CASSMWEGYGYTF
TRBV30	.	.	TRBJ1-1	TGTGCCTGGCACAGGGTGAACACTGAAGCTTTCTTT	CAWHRVNTEAFF
TRBV7-6	.	.	TRBJ1-1	TGTGCCAGCAGCTTAGTTCGGGAGTACACTGAAGCTTTCTTT	CASSLVREYTEAFF
TRBV6-5	.	TRBD1	TRBJ1-2	TGTGCCAGCAGTTACTCACAGGGGGTTGGCTACACCTTC	CASSYSQGVGYTF
TRBV7-9	.	.	TRBJ1-1	TGTGCCAGCAGCCAACAGGGTAATACTGAAGCTTTCTTT	CASSQQGNTEAFF
TRBV5-1	.	.	TRBJ1-6	TGCGCCAGCAGCGAAGGACAGAGTAATTCACCCCTCCACTTT	CASSEGQSNSPLHF
TRBV29-1	.	TRBD1	TRBJ2-7	TGCAGCGTTGTGGGGGACAGGGGCCACGAGCAGTACTTC	CSVVGDRGHEQYF
TRBV19	.	TRBD1	TRBJ1-2	TGTGCCAGTAGGGGACAGCTCTATGGCTACACCTTC	CASRGQLYGYTF
TRBV7-2	.	TRBD2	TRBJ2-1	TGTGCCAGCAGCTTAGGGGCTCTCGGGACTAGTATAAATGAGCAGTTCTTC	CASSLGALGTSINEQFF
TRBV6-5	.	.	TRBJ1-6	TGTGCCAGCAGTTACCGGCAGGGGTATAATTCACCCCTCCACTTT	CASSYRQGYNSPLHF
TRBV6-6	.	TRBD1	TRBJ2-2	TGTGCCAGCAGTTACAGACAGGGTACCGGGGAGCTGTTTTTT	CASSYRQGTGELFF
TRBV2	.	.	TRBJ2-5	TGTGCCAGCACCCGGAAGGGAGGCCTCGGGGAGACCCAGTACTTC	CASTRKGGLGETQYF
TRBV10-3	.	.	TRBJ2-7	TGTGCCATCCCTAAGGGGGAAGGAGGCGAGCAGTACTTC	CAIPKGEGGEQYF
TRBV19	.	.	TRBJ1-5	TGTGCCAGTAGTGGGCAGGGCGGTCAGCCCCAGCATTTT	CASSGQGGQPQHF
TRBV6-6	.	.	TRBJ1-2	TGTGCCAGCAGTTACTCGACTTTGGCGGCTAACTATGGCTACACCTTC	CASSYSTLAANYGYTF
TRBV5-4	.	TRBD2	TRBJ2-3	TGTGCCAGCAGCTTGTGGGGGGGGACTTCCCGCACAGATACGCAGTATTTT	CASSLWGGTSRTDTQYF
TRBV19	.	TRBD2	TRBJ2-5	TGTGCCAGTAGTCCGCGGGGGGTAGGAGAGACCCAGTACTTC	CASSPRGVGETQYF
TRBV6-4	.	.	TRBJ1-5	TGTGCCAGCAGTGATGGGCACTTGCGAGTCAATCAGCCCCAGCATTTT	CASSDGHLRVNQPQHF
TRBV10-3	.	TRBD1	TRBJ2-2	TGTGCCATCAGTGGAGAGGGGGCGGACACCGGGGAGCTGTTTTTT	CAISGEGADTGELFF
TRBV4-3	.	.	TRBJ2-7	TGCGCCAGCAGCCAAGAGGGGAGGGGGGGATACGAGCAGTACTTC	CASSQEGRGGYEQYF
TRBV5-1	.	TRBD1	TRBJ1-3	TGCGCCAGCAGCACCGGGACAGAGAACACCATATATTTT	CASSTGTENTIYF
TRBV18	.	.	TRBJ2-6	TGTGCCAGCTCACCCAGGCAGGGTTCTGGGGCCAACGTCCTGACTTTC	CASSPRQGSGANVLTF
TRBV19	.	.	TRBJ2-1	TGTGCCAGTAGTATAGGGGGACCGGGGGTGAGCAATGAGCAGTTCTTC	CASSIGGPGVSNEQFF
TRBV5-1	.	TRBD1	TRBJ1-4	TGCGCCAGCAGCTTTACAGGGGCCTCTAATGAAAAACTGTTTTTT	CASSFTGASNEKLFF
TRBV5-8	.	TRBD2	TRBJ2-5	TGTGCCAGCAGCCACGGTCGGAGTAGCGGGGACCAAGAGACCCAGTACTTC	CASSHGRSSGDQETQYF
TRBV6-5	.	.	TRBJ1-2	TGTGCCAGCAGTTACTCGAACCCGAGTCAGGGCTATGGCTACACCTTC	CASSYSNPSQGYGYTF